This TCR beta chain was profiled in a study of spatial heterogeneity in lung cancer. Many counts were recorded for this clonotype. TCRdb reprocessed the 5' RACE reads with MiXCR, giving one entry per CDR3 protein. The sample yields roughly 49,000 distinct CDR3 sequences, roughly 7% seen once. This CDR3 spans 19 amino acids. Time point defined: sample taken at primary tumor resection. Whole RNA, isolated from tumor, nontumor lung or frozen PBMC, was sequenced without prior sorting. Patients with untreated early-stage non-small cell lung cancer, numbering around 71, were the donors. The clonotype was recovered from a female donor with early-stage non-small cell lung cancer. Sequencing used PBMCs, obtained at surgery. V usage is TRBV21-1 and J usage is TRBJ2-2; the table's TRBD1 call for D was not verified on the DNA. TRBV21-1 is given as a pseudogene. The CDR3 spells CASSTFGEFLGRVTGELFF. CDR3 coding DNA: TGTGCCAGCAGCACTTTTGGGGAATTTCTAGGGCGGGTCACCGGGGAGCTGTTTTTT.